The next 19 T cell receptor beta chains were all read from a single sample in a study of OX40 agonist ivuxolimab in advanced cancers. Clones were read by immunoSEQ multiplex PCR, and TCRdb kept only the in-frame ones, dropping some. The sample carries 66,000 or so clones, 87% recorded once. Sequenced material: CD4+ or CD8+ T cells sorted from blood, taken in a trial of the OX40 agonist ivuxolimab. The receptor set was obtained from an adult with an advanced solid tumor such as melanoma, head and neck, liver or kidney cancer.

The chain is built from TRBV27 and TRBJ1-2; weak D call: TRBD1 (5 bases). The CDR3 is made up of 15 amino acids. The germline V gene encodes CDR1 MNHEY and CDR2 SMNVEV (reference sequence). Deletions cut 2 bases from V and 2 bases from J, with 12 bases between. CDR3: CASSLMRGSNYGYTF. For the CDR3, the DNA is TGTGCCAGCAGTTTAATGAGGGGTTCAAACTATGGCTACACCTTC.

The chain is built from TRBV29-1 and TRBJ2-5; 7 bases fit TRBD1. Germline assignment: CDR1 SQVTM and CDR2 ANQGSEA. The CDR3 runs to 14 residues. After removal of 7 bases from V and 3 bases from J, the junction contained 11 bases not matched to a gene. The CDR3 spells CSAAVQGIKETQYF. CDR3 nucleotide sequence: TGCAGCGCAGCGGTACAGGGGATTAAAGAGACCCAGTACTTC.

J is TRBJ2-5 and V is TRBV5-6; 8 bases are shared with TRBD2. J was trimmed by 0 bases and V by 1 base; bases with no gene match: 2. Germline V CDR1 and CDR2: SGHDT, YYEEEE. The CDR3 runs 15 residues. The CDR3 DNA is TGTGCCAGCAGCTTGCCGGGGGGGAACCAAGAGACCCAGTACTTC. Encoded protein: CASSLPGGNQETQYF.

This clone was seen once. The chain joins TRBV19 to TRBJ2-7; perhaps TRBD1 as D (6 bases). V shed 6 bases and J shed 4 bases, with 10 bases lying between them. The CDR3 runs 12 residues. Germline lookup yields CDR1 LNHDA and CDR2 SQIVND (reference sequence). The chain's CDR3 is CASRGTLYEQYF. The CDR3 DNA follows: TGTGCCAGTAGGGGGACACTATACGAGCAGTACTTC.

This clone was seen more than once but under ten times. The V call is TRBV10-3, the J call TRBJ2-3, with D tentatively TRBD2 (5 bases). The CDR3 is made up of 14 amino acids. CDR1 is ENHRY and CDR2 is SYGVKD in the germline V gene. V shed 8 bases and J shed 2 bases, with 14 bases lying between them. In DNA, the CDR3 is TGTGCCATCTCCGGAGGAGGATACACAGATACGCAGTATTTT. Encoded protein: CAISGGGYTDTQYF.

The V and J genes are TRBV6-4 and TRBJ2-3; TRBD2 agrees at 8 bases. Germline V lookup: CDR1 MRHNA, CDR2 SNTAGT. V lost 7 bases to trimming and J lost 0 bases; unmatched junction nucleotides: 12. CDR3 length: 17 residues. The CDR3 sequence is CASTQPTREVSTDTQYF. CDR3 nucleotides: TGTGCCAGCACCCAACCCACGCGGGAGGTAAGCACAGATACGCAGTATTTT.

The gene calls are TRBV27 and TRBJ2-2, with 8 nucleotides matching TRBD2. This CDR3 region has 15 residues. CDR1 is MNHEY, CDR2 SMNVEV, per germline (reference sequence). The V and J ends lost 4 bases and 6 bases, in that order; junction bases with no gene match: 7. In nucleotides, the CDR3 is TGTGCCAGCAGTTCGGGACTAGTCGTCGCCGGGGAGCTGTTTTTT. Encoded protein: CASSSGLVVAGELFF.

The chain links TRBV19 to TRBJ2-7; D call uncertain. V was pared by 2 bases and J by 3 bases, with 11 bases between. The CDR3 is 14 residues long. The V gene's germline CDR1 is LNHDA and CDR2 SQIVND (reference sequence). The CDR3 nucleotides are TGTGCCAGTAGTATAAGGGCAGCCCACTACGAGCAGTACTTC. Amino acids: CASSIRAAHYEQYF.

This clone has only one observation. J is TRBJ2-4 and V is TRBV5-1; TRBD2 matches at 7 bases. V was clipped by 0 bases and J by 6 bases; unmatched bases: 6. The CDR3 is 15 residues long. Per the germline V gene, CDR1 is SGHRS and CDR2 is YFSETQ. CDR3 loop: CASSLGGRGLNIQYF. As DNA, the CDR3 is TGCGCCAGCAGCTTGGGAGGGAGGGGATTAAACATTCAGTACTTC.

The chain links TRBV19 to TRBJ2-3; 9 nucleotides agree with TRBD2. Germline V gene data show CDR1 as LNHDA and CDR2 as SQIVND (reference sequence). Trimming took 3 bases from V and 1 from J; bases not matched to a gene: 2. This CDR3 contains 15 residues. The CDR3 sequence: CASSIRGGGTDTQYF. DNA of the CDR3: TGTGCCAGTAGTATTCGCGGGGGGGGCACAGATACGCAGTATTTT. The full variable domain, rest sourced from reference TRBV19 and TRBJ2-3, is DGGITQSPKYLFRKEGQNVTLSCEQNLNHDAMYWYRQDPGQGLRLIYYSQIVNDFQKGDIAEGYSVSREKKESFPLTVTSAQKNPTAFYLCASSIRGGGTDTQYFGPGTRLTVL.

The V and J genes are TRBV7-8 and TRBJ2-7; perhaps TRBD1 as D (6 bases). Trimming removed 4 bases from V and 5 bases from J, with 15 bases in between. In germline, CDR1 is SGHVS, CDR2 FQNEAQ. This CDR3 spans 14 amino acids. The DNA of the CDR3 is TGTGCCAGCAGCTCGACAGGTTCCCCTAACGAGCAGTACTTC. Encoded protein: CASSSTGSPNEQYF.

The J gene is TRBJ2-2, the V gene TRBV7-9; 8 bases are a match to TRBD2. In germline, CDR1 is SEHNR, CDR2 FQNEAQ (reference sequence). The ends lost 3 bases at V and 7 bases at J; junction bases unmatched: 13. The CDR3 spans 17 residues. The CDR3 loop is CASSFLRRSGDDGELFF. CDR3 coding DNA: TGTGCCAGCAGCTTCTTAAGGCGTAGCGGGGACGACGGGGAGCTGTTTTTT.

The chain is built from TRBV19 and TRBJ2-2, with D perhaps being TRBD1 or TRBD2 (6 bases each). The germline CDR1 and CDR2 sequences are LNHDA and SQIVND (reference sequence). The V end lost 6 bases, the J end lost 4 bases, and 15 bases lay between the germline ends. CDR3 length: 15 amino acids. The CDR3 DNA sequence: TGTGCCAGTAGGATCAATTGGGGGGCCACCGGGGAGCTGTTTTTT. Translating gives CASRINWGATGELFF.

This chain connects TRBV5-1 to TRBJ2-7, with 9 bases fitting TRBD1. Looked up from germline, CDR1 is SGHRS and CDR2 is YFSETQ. This CDR3 contains 16 residues. The V segment lost 3 bases and the J segment 0 bases; nucleotides outside the gene matches: 7. CDR3 DNA sequence: TGCGCCAGCAGCTCGGGACAGGGCTTTCTCTCCTACGAGCAGTACTTC. Translated: CASSSGQGFLSYEQYF.

The chain joins TRBV11-3 to TRBJ2-4; 10 positions match TRBD2. Germline CDR1 is SGHNT and CDR2 is YENEEA. V trimming: 4 bases; J trimming: 6 bases; junction bases outside the gene matches: 9. This CDR3 comprises 16 residues. CDR3 loop: CASSSGLAAMSNIQYF. The CDR3 DNA sequence: TGTGCCAGCAGCTCCGGACTAGCGGCCATGTCAAACATTCAGTACTTC.

The rearrangement uses TRBV29-1 and TRBJ1-1, with TRBD1 matching 8 bases. J lost 10 bases, V lost 0 bases, and 13 bases had no gene match. Germline V gene data show CDR1 as SQVTM and CDR2 as ANQGSEA. CDR3 length: 15 residues. The CDR3 DNA reads as TGCAGCGTTGAAGATGATCCGGGCAGGGGGCGCGGAGCTTTCTTT. This codes for CSVEDDPGRGRGAFF.

This clone was counted only a few times. The chain recombines TRBV6-5 with TRBJ1-1, with D unclear. Trimming shortened V by 2 bases and J by 1 base, and 11 bases separated the two germline ends. The CDR3 is 15 residues long. Per the germline V gene, CDR1 is MNHEY and CDR2 is SVGAGI. The CDR3 here is CASSYLQARNTEAFF. The CDR3 bases are TGTGCCAGCAGTTACCTCCAGGCCCGGAACACTGAAGCTTTCTTT.

The rearrangement uses TRBV7-2 and TRBJ1-2, with a weak D call TRBD1 (6 bases). The germline V gene encodes CDR1 SGHTA and CDR2 FQGNSA. The ends were cut back, 8 bases at V and 5 bases at J, with 24 bases in the middle. The CDR3 has 16 residues. The CDR3 DNA reads TGTGCCAGCCGACCGACAGGCCGTGCAGGTGAATATGGCTACACCTTC. This translates into CASRPTGRAGEYGYTF.

The rearrangement joins TRBV7-2 to TRBJ1-2, with TRBD1 as a possible D gene (5 bases). With 4 bases removed from V and 7 bases from J, the gap between germline ends came to 16 bases. Germline CDR1 is SGHTA and CDR2 is FQGNSA. This CDR3 region has 14 residues. As DNA, the CDR3 is TGTGCCAGCAGCTACTTCCGGGGGACGGGTGGCTACACCTTC. This translates into CASSYFRGTGGYTF.